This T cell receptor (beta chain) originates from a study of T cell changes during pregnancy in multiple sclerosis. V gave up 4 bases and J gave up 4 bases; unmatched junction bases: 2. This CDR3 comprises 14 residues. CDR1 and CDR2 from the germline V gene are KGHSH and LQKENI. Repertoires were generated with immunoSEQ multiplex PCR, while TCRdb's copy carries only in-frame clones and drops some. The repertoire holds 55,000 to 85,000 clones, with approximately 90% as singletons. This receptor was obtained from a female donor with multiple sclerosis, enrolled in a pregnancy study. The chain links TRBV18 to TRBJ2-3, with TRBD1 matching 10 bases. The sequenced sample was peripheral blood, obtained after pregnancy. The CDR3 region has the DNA TGTGCCAGCTCACGCGGACAGGGGGCAGATACGCAGTATTTT. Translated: CASSRGQGADTQYF.